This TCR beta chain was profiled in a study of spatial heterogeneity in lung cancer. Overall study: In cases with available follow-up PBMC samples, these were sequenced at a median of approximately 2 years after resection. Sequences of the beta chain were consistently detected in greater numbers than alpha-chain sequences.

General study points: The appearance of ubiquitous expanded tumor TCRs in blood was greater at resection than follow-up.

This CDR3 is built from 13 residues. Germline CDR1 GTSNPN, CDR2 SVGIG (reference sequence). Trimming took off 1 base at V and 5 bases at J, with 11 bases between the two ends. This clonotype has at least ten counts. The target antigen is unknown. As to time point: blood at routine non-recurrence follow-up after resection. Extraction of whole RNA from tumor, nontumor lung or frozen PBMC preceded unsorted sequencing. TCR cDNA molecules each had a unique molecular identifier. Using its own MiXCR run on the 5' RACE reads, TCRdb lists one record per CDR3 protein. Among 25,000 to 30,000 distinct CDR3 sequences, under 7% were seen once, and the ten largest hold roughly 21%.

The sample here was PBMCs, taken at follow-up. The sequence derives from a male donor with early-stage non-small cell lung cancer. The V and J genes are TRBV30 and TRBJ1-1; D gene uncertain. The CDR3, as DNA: TGTGCCTGGAGTGACCAGAGTGGAACTGAAGCTTTCTTT. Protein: CAWSDQSGTEAFF.